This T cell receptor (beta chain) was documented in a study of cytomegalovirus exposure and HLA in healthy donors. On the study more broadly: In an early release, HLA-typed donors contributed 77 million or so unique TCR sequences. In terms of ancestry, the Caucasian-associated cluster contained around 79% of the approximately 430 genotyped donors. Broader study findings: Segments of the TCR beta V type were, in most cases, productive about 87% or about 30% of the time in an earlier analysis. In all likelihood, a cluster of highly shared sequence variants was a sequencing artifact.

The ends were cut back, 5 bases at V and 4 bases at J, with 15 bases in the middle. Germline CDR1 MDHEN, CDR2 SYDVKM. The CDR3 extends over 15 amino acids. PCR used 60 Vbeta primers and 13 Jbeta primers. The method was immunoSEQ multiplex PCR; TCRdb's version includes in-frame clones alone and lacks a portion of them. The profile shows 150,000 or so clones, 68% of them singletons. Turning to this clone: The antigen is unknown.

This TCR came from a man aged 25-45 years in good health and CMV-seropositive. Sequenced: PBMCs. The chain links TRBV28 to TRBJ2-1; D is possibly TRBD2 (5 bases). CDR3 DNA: TGTGCCAGCAGTCCCCAGCGGAGTAAATACAATGAGCAGTTCTTC. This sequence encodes CASSPQRSKYNEQFF. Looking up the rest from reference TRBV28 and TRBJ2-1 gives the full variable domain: DVKVTQSSRYLVKRTGEKVFLECVQDMDHENMFWYRQDPGLGLRLIYFSYDVKMKEKGDIPEGYSVSREKKERFSLILESASTNQTSMYLCASSPQRSKYNEQFFGPGTRLTVL.